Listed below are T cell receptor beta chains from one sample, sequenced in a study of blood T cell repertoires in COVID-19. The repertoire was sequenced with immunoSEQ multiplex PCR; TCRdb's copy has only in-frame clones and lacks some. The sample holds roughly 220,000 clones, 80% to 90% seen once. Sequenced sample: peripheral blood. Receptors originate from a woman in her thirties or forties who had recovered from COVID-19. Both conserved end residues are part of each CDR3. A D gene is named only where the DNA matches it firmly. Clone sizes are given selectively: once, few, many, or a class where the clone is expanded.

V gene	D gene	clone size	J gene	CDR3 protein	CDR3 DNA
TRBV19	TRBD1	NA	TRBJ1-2	CASIDTGGASYGYTF	TGTGCCAGTATTGATACAGGGGGTGCCTCCTATGGCTACACCTTC
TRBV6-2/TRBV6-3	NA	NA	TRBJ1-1	CASSFTDSKNTEAFF	TGTGCCAGCAGTTTCACGGACAGTAAAAACACTGAAGCTTTCTTT
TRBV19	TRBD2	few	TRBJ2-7	CASSSQRGVYEQYF	TGTGCCAGTAGCTCCCAGCGGGGGGTCTACGAGCAGTACTTC
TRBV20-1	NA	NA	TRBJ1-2	CSASSPGGYGYTF	TGCAGTGCTAGTAGCCCTGGAGGCTATGGCTACACCTTC
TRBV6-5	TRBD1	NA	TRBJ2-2	CASRLQGANTGELFF	TGTGCCAGCAGATTACAGGGGGCTAACACCGGGGAGCTGTTTTTT
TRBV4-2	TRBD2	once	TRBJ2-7	CASSQDREGFYEQYF	TGTGCCAGCAGCCAAGATCGGGAGGGGTTCTACGAGCAGTACTTC
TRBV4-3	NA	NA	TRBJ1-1	CASSPSRRFSTEAFF	TGCGCCAGCAGCCCGTCGCGGCGGTTTTCCACTGAAGCTTTCTTT
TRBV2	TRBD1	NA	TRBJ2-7	CASSWGDRGYEQYF	TGTGCCAGCAGTTGGGGGGACAGGGGCTACGAGCAGTACTTC
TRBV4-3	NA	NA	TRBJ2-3	CASSTSAGTDTQYF	TGCGCCAGCTCCACGTCGGCGGGCACAGATACGCAGTATTTT
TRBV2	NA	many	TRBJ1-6	CASRDLRGGLAPLHF	TGTGCCAGCAGGGACCTCCGGGGAGGGTTGGCACCCCTCCACTTT
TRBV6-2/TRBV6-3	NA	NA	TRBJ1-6	CASSIRRRLNSPLHF	TGTGCCAGCAGTATAAGACGCAGGCTGAATTCACCCCTCCACTTT
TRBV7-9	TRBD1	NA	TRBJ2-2	CASQAPGTENTGELFF	TGTGCCAGCCAGGCCCCCGGGACAGAGAATACCGGGGAGCTGTTTTTT
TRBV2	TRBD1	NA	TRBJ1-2	CASSETGDYGYTF	TGTGCCAGCAGCGAGACAGGGGACTATGGCTACACCTTC
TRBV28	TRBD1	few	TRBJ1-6	CASSFGTGWESPLHF	TGTGCCAGCAGTTTTGGGACAGGGTGGGAGTCACCCCTCCACTTT
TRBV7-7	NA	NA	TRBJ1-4	CASSRQPGGAELFF	TGTGCTAGCAGCCGACAGCCCGGGGGTGCGGAACTGTTTTTT
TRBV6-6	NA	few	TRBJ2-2	CASRTSGYTGELFF	TGTGCCAGCAGAACGAGCGGATACACCGGGGAGCTGTTTTTT
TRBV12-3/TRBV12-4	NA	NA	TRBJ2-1	CASSLVVGEQFF	TGTGCCAGCAGTTTAGTAGTCGGTGAGCAGTTCTTC
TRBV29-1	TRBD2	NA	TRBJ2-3	CSAALLSGGSGVGTQYF	TGCAGCGCCGCTCTTCTTAGCGGGGGGTCCGGGGTAGGTACGCAGTATTTT
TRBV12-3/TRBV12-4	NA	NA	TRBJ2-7	CASSLGSHEQYF	TGTGCCAGCAGTTTAGGTAGTCACGAGCAGTACTTC
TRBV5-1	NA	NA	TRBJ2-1	CASSLEHEQFF	TGCGCCAGCAGCTTGGAGCATGAGCAGTTCTTC
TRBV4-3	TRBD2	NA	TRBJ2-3	CASSQDRVGGALDTQYF	TGCGCCAGCAGCCAAGATCGCGTCGGGGGGGCCTTGGATACGCAGTATTTT
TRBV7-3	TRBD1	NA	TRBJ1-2	CASSFSGTEGYTF	TGTGCCAGCAGCTTTTCCGGGACAGAGGGCTACACCTTC
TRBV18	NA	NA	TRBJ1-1	CASSQTDNTEAFF	TGTGCCAGCTCACAGACAGATAACACTGAAGCTTTCTTT
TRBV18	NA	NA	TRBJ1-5	CASSPPGGGGRQPQHF	TGTGCCAGCTCACCACCGGGGGGGGGCGGCCGGCAGCCCCAGCATTTT
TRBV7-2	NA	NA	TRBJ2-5	CASSLSTQRETQYF	TGTGCCAGCAGCTTAAGCACCCAAAGAGAGACCCAGTACTTC
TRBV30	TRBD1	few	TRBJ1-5	CACRDRALDQPQHF	TGTGCCTGCCGGGACAGGGCGTTAGATCAGCCCCAGCATTTT
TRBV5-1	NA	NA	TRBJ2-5	CASSADRQETQYF	TGCGCCAGCAGCGCGGACAGACAAGAGACCCAGTACTTC
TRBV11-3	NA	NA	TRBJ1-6	CASSLQYSYNSPLHF	TGTGCCAGCAGCTTGCAGTACTCCTATAATTCACCCCTCCACTTT